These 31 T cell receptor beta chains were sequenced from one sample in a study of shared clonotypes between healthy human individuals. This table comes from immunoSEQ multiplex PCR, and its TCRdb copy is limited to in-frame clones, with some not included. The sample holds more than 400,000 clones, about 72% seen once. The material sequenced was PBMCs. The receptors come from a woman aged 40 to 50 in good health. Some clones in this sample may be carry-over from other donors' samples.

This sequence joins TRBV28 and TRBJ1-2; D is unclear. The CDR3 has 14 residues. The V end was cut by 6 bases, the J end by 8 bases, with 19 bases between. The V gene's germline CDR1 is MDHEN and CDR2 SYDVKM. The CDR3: CASSPTGPQLGYTF. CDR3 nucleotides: TGTGCCAGCAGCCCGACCGGGCCCCAGCTAGGCTACACCTTC.

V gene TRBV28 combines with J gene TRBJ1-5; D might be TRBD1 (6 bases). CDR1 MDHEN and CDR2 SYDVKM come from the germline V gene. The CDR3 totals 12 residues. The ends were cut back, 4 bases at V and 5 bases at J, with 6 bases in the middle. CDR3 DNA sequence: TGTGCCAGCAGTTACAGGGATCAGCCCCAGCATTTT. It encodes CASSYRDQPQHF.

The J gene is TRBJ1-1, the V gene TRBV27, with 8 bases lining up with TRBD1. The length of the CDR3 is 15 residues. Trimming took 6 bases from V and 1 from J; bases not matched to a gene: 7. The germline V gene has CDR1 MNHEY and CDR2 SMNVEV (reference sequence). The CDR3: CASSRQGLENTEAFF. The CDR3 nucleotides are TGTGCCAGCAGCCGACAGGGGCTGGAGAACACTGAAGCTTTCTTT.

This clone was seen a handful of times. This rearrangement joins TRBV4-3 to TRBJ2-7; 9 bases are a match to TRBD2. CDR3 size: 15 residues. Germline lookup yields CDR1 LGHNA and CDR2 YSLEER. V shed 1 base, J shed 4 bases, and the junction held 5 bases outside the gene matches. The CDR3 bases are TGCGCCAGCAGCCAAGTTACTAGCGGGCCTTACGAGCAGTACTTC. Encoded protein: CASSQVTSGPYEQYF.

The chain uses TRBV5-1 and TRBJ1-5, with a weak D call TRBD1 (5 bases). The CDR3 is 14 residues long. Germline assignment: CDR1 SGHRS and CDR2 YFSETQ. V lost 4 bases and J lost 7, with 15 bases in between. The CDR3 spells CASSPQGSGQPQHF. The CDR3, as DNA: TGCGCCAGCAGCCCCCAGGGATCAGGGCAGCCCCAGCATTTT.

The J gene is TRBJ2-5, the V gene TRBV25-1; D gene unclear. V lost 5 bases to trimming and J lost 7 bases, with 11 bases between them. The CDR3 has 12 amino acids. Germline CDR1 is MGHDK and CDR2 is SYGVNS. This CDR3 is CASSPEWATQYF. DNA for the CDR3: TGTGCCAGCAGTCCTGAGTGGGCGACCCAGTACTTC.

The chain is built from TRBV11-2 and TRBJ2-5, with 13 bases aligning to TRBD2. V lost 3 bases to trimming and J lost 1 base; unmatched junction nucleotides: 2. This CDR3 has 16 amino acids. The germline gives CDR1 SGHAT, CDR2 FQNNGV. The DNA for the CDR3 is TGTGCCAGCAGCTTCGGGACTAGCGGGGCCCAAGAGACCCAGTACTTC. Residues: CASSFGTSGAQETQYF.

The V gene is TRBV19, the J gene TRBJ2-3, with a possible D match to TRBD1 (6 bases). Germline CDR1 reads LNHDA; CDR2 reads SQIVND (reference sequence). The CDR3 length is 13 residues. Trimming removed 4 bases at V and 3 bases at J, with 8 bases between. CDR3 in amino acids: CASSTTGTDTQYF. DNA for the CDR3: TGTGCCAGTAGTACAACAGGGACAGATACGCAGTATTTT.

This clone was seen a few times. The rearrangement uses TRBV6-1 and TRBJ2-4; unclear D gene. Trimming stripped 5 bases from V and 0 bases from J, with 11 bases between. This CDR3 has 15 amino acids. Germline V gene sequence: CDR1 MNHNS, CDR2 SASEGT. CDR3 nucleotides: TGTGCCAGCAGTCCAGGCCCTGGAGCCAAAAACATTCAGTACTTC. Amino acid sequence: CASSPGPGAKNIQYF.

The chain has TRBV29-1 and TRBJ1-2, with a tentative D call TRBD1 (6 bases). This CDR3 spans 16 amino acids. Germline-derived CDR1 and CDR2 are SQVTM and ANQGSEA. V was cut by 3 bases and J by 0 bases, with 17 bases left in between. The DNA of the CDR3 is TGCAGCGTTGAGGCTTTGGGGGCCCAGGCTAACTATGGCTACACCTTC. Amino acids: CSVEALGAQANYGYTF.

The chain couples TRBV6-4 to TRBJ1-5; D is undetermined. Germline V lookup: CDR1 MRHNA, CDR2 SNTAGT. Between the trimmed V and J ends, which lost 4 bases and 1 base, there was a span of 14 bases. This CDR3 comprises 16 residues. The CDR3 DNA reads TGTGCCAGCAGTGTAGGCGCGGGCGAGAGCAATCAGCCCCAGCATTTT. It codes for CASSVGAGESNQPQHF.

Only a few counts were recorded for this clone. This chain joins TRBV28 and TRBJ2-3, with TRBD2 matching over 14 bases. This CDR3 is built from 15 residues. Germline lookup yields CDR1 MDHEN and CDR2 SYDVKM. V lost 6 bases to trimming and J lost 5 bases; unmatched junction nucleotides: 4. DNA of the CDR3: TGTGCCAGCAGGGGACTAGCGGGAGAACTAGATACGCAGTATTTT. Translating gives CASRGLAGELDTQYF.

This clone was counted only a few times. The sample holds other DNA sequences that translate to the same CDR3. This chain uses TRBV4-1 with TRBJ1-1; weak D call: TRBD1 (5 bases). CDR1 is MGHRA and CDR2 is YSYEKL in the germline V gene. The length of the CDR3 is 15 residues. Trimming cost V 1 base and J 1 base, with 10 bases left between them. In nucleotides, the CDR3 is TGCGCCAGCAGCCAAGTGGGAACAGGGAACACTGAAGCTTTCTTT. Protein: CASSQVGTGNTEAFF.

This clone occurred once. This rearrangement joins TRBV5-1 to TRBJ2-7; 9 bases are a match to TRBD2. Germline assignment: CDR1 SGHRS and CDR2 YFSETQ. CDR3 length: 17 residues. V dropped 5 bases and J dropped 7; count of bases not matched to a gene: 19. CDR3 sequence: CASRTSWGLADTPEQYF. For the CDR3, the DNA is TGCGCCAGCAGAACTTCGTGGGGACTAGCAGATACCCCTGAGCAGTACTTC.

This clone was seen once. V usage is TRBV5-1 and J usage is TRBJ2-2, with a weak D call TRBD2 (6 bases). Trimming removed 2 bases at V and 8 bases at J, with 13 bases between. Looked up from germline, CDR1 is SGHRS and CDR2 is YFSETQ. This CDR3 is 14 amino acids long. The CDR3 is CASSFGLATGELFF. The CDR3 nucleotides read TGCGCCAGCAGCTTTGGGCTAGCGACTGGGGAGCTGTTTTTT.

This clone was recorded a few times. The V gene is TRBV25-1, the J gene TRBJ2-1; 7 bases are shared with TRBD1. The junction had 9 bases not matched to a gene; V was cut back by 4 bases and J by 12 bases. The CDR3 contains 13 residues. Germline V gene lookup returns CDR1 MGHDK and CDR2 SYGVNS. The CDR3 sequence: CASSGFIRDRQFF. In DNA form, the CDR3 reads TGTGCCAGCAGTGGGTTCATCCGGGACAGGCAGTTCTTC. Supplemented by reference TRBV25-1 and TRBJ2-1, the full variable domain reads EADIYQTPRYLVIGTGKKITLECSQTMGHDKMYWYQQDPGMELHLIHYSYGVNSTEKGDLSSESTVSRIRTEHFPLTLESARPSHTSQYLCASSGFIRDRQFFGPGTRLTVL.

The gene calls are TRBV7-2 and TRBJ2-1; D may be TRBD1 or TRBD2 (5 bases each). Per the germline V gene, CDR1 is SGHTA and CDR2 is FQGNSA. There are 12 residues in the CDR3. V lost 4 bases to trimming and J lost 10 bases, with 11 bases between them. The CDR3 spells CASSSPGREQFF. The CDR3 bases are TGTGCCAGCAGCTCGCCGGGACGGGAGCAGTTCTTC.

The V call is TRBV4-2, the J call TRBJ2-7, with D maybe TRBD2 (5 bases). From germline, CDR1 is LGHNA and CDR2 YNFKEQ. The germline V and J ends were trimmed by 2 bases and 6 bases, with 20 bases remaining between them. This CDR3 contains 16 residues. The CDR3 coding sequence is TGTGCCAGCAGCCAACGAACCACACGAGGGCTAAGCGAGCAGTACTTC. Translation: CASSQRTTRGLSEQYF.

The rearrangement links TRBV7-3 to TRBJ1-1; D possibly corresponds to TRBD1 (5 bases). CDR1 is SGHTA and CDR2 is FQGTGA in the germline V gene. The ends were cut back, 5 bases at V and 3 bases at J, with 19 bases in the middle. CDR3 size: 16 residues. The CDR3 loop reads CASSEFRVQRDTEAFF. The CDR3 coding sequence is TGTGCCAGCAGCGAATTCAGGGTCCAGCGGGACACTGAAGCTTTCTTT.

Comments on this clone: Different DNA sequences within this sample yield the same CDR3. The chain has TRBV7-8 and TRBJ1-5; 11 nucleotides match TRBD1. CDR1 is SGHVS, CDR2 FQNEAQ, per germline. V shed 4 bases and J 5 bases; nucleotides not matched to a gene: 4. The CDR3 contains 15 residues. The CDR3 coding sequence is TGTGCCAGCAGCTCAGGGACAGGGGGGGATCAGCCCCAGCATTTT. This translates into CASSSGTGGDQPQHF.

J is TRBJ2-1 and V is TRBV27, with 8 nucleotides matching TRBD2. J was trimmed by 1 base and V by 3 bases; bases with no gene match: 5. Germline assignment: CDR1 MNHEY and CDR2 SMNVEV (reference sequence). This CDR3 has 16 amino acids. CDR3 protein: CASSFSSGRSYNEQFF. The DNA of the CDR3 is TGTGCCAGCAGTTTCTCCAGCGGGAGATCCTACAATGAGCAGTTCTTC.

This CDR3 reads CASSSTGPTDTQYF. The DNA of the CDR3 is TGTGCCAGCAGTTCGACGGGGCCCACAGATACGCAGTATTTT. The chain recombines TRBV27 with TRBJ2-3; D is tentatively TRBD1 or TRBD2 (5 bases each). This CDR3 comprises 14 residues. CDR1 MNHEY and CDR2 SMNVEV come from the germline V gene (reference sequence). With 4 bases removed from V and 2 bases from J, the gap between germline ends came to 10 bases.

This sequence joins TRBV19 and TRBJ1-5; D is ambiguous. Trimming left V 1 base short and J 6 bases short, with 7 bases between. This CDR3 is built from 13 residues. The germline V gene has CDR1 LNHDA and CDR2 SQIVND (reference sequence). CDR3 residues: CASSIVGGQPQHF. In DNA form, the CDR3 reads TGTGCCAGTAGTATAGTCGGCGGTCAGCCCCAGCATTTT.

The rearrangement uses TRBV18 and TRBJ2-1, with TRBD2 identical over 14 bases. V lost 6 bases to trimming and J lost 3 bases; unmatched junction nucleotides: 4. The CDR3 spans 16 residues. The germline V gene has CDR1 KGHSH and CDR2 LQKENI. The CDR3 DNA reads TGTGCCAGCTCGTGGACTAGCGGGAGGTACTACAATGAGCAGTTCTTC. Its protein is CASSWTSGRYYNEQFF.

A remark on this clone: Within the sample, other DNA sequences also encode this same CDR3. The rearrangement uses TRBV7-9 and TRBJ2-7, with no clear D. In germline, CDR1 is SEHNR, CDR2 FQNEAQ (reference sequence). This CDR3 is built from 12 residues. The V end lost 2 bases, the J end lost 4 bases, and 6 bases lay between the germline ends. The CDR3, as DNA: TGTGCCAGCAGCTTAACCGGGTACGAGCAGTACTTC. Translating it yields CASSLTGYEQYF.

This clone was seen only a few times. This CDR3 is CASSLAGANVLTF. The DNA of the CDR3 is TGTGCCAGCAGCTTAGCTGGGGCCAACGTCCTGACTTTC. The chain recombines TRBV7-3 with TRBJ2-6; D uncertain. Germline CDR1 is SGHTA and CDR2 is FQGTGA. The CDR3 covers 13 residues. The germline V and J ends were trimmed by 2 bases and 2 bases, with 1 base remaining between them.

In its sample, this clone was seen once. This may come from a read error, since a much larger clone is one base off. The CDR3 DNA reads TGTGCCTGGAGTAGGCTTAAGGGCCCGGGCAATCAGCCCCAGCATTTT. It yields the protein CAWSRLKGPGNQPQHF. The chain couples TRBV30 to TRBJ1-5, with D hard to call. The V end lost 2 bases, the J end lost 2 bases, and 16 bases lay between the germline ends. This CDR3 is built from 16 residues. The germline gives CDR1 GTSNPN, CDR2 SVGIG (reference sequence).

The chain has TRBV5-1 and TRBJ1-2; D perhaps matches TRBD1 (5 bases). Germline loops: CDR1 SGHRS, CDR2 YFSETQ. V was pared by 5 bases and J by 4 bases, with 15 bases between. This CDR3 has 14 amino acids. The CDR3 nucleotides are TGCGCCAGCAGTCGAGGAGGGCAGGGCTATGGCTACACCTTC. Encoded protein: CASSRGGQGYGYTF.

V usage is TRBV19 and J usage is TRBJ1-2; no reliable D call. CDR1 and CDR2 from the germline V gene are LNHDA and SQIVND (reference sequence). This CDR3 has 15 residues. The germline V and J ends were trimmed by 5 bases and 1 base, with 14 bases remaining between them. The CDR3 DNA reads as TGTGCCAGTAGTGCGCCGGACGGAGATAACTATGGCTACACCTTC. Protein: CASSAPDGDNYGYTF.

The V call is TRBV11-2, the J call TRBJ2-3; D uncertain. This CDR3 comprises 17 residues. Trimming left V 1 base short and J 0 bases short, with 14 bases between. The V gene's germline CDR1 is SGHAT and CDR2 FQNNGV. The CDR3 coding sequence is TGTGCCAGCAGCTTAGGCACCGCGACTCCTAGCACAGATACGCAGTATTTT. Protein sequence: CASSLGTATPSTDTQYF. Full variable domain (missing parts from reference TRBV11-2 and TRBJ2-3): EAGVAQSPRYKIIEKRQSVAFWCNPISGHATLYWYQQILGQGPKLLIQFQNNGVVDDSQLPKDRFSAERLKGVDSTLKIQPAKLEDSAVYLCASSLGTATPSTDTQYFGPGTRLTVL.

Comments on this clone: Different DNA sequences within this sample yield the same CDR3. The CDR3 loop reads CASSLGGGTDTQYF. The CDR3 coding sequence is TGCGCCAGCAGCTTGGGAGGCGGCACAGATACGCAGTATTTT. The chain couples TRBV5-1 to TRBJ2-3; D is unresolved. The V and J ends lost 0 bases and 1 base respectively, with 6 bases between them. The CDR3 covers 14 residues. The germline gives CDR1 SGHRS, CDR2 YFSETQ.